This TCR beta chain was recorded in a study of long-term antiretroviral therapy in people with HIV. The CDR3 extends over 13 amino acids. Deletions cut 7 bases from V and 8 bases from J, with 17 bases between. Germline V gene data show CDR1 as SNHLY and CDR2 as FYNNEI. As to this clone: Its antigen remains unknown.

The assay, immunoSEQ v3.0, was run at survey level. Sequencing was designed to cover about 40,000-50,000 T-cell genomes in each sample. Method: immunoSEQ multiplex PCR; TCRdb's copy keeps in-frame clones and lacks some. The table includes over 20,000 clones, around 85% detected once. Study outcomes and limitations: Repertoires in HIV (unlike those of controls) had narrower CDR3 length ranges. ART-treated samples gained diversity yet remained below transplant donor controls.

This clonotype was sampled from a man aged 35 to 55 with HIV. Sequenced here: unsorted PBMCs, sampled 1.6 years after starting antiretroviral therapy. The gene calls are TRBV2 and TRBJ1-2; no clear D. The CDR3 is CASNIDGVNGYTF. The CDR3 bases are TGTGCCAGCAATATAGACGGGGTAAACGGCTACACCTTC.